A single sample gave rise to the 18 T cell receptor beta chains below, sequenced in a study of Ad26.COV2.S vaccination and SARS-CoV-2 variants. Generated by immunoSEQ multiplex PCR, the TCRdb table keeps only in-frame clones and is missing some. Of approximately 400,000 clones in the sample, about four fifths are singletons; the top ten hold roughly 7.4%. Treatment indicated: roughly 19 received Ad26.COV2.S at low or high dose, single or two shots; about 5 received placebo; per-sample allocation not given. Specimens were obtained on day 63 following the first vaccine or placebo injection. The sample consisted of peripheral blood, taken in a trial of Ad26.COV2.S vaccine versus placebo. The source is a person aged 18-60 years who received the Ad26.COV2.S COVID-19 vaccine or a placebo.

This chain links TRBV6-6 with TRBJ1-2; unclear D gene. The CDR3 is made up of 15 amino acids. Deletions cut 5 bases from V and 0 bases from J, with 13 bases between. The germline V gene encodes CDR1 MNHNY and CDR2 SVGAGI (reference sequence). CDR3 amino acids: CASSPTSRSNYGYTF. CDR3 bases: TGTGCCAGCAGTCCAACCTCGAGGTCTAACTATGGCTACACCTTC.

V gene TRBV29-1 combines with J gene TRBJ1-2, with D hard to call. V lost 4 bases, J lost 3 bases, and 6 bases lay in between. The CDR3 is 11 amino acids. Germline V gene data show CDR1 as SQVTM and CDR2 as ANQGSEA. The CDR3 protein is CSVGSYYGYTF. For the CDR3, the DNA is TGCAGCGTTGGGTCCTACTATGGCTACACCTTC.

The chain is built from TRBV5-6 and TRBJ1-1; D unclear. CDR3 size: 11 residues. The germline CDR1 and CDR2 sequences are SGHDT and YYEEEE. Trimming removed 6 bases at V and 1 base at J, with 4 bases between. The CDR3 DNA reads TGTGCCAGCAAGAAGAACACTGAAGCTTTCTTT. This sequence encodes CASKKNTEAFF. Complete variable domain (other parts from reference TRBV5-6 and TRBJ1-1): DAGVTQSPTHLIKTRGQQVTLRCSPKSGHDTVSWYQQALGQGPQFIFQYYEEEERQRGNFPDRFSGHQFPNYSSELNVNALLLGDSALYLCASKKNTEAFFGQGTRLTVV.

The rearrangement uses TRBV5-4 and TRBJ2-4; tentatively, D is TRBD2 (5 bases). Germline values: CDR1 SGHNT, CDR2 YYREEE (reference sequence). Trimming left V 4 bases short and J 0 bases short, with 8 bases between. This CDR3 comprises 14 residues. The DNA of the CDR3 is TGTGCCAGCAGCCTAGCCTTAGCCAAAAACATTCAGTACTTC. Translating it yields CASSLALAKNIQYF. Supplemented by reference TRBV5-4 and TRBJ2-4, the full variable domain reads ETGVTQSPTHLIKTRGQQVTLRCSSQSGHNTVSWYQQALGQGPQFIFQYYREEENGRGNFPPRFSGLQFPNYSSELNVNALELDDSALYLCASSLALAKNIQYFGAGTRLSVL.

The chain has TRBV2 and TRBJ2-1, with 11 bases fitting TRBD2. CDR1 and CDR2 (germline): SNHLY, FYNNEI. The V gene end was trimmed by 7 bases and the J gene end by 8 bases; junction bases not matched to a gene: 10. The CDR3 runs 15 residues. The CDR3 DNA reads TGTGCCAGCAACTTACTAGCGGGGGTCGGGGATGAGCAGTTCTTC. Amino acids: CASNLLAGVGDEQFF.

CDR3 nucleotides: TGCGCCAGCAGCCAAGAGGGCGGAGTCAGCACAGATACGCAGTATTTT. Protein: CASSQEGGVSTDTQYF. This sequence joins TRBV4-1 and TRBJ2-3; D ambiguous. Trimming left V 0 bases short and J 0 bases short, with 10 bases between. The CDR3 spans 16 residues. CDR1 MGHRA and CDR2 YSYEKL come from the germline V gene.

The rearrangement links TRBV6-1 to TRBJ2-5, with 8 bases aligning to TRBD2. The ends lost 1 base at V and 5 bases at J; junction bases unmatched: 12. The CDR3 sequence is 17 residues long. Germline CDR1 MNHNS, CDR2 SASEGT. The CDR3 is CASSEGAGVGLEETQYF. DNA of the CDR3: TGTGCCAGCAGTGAAGGAGCGGGAGTGGGCCTCGAGGAGACCCAGTACTTC.

The rearrangement uses TRBV19 and TRBJ2-2, with 10 bases aligning to TRBD2. In germline, CDR1 is LNHDA, CDR2 SQIVND (reference sequence). The ends lost 3 bases at V and 1 base at J; junction bases unmatched: 8. The CDR3 loop spans 18 amino acids. CDR3 amino acids: CASSIGSGRALNTGELFF. CDR3 bases: TGTGCCAGTAGTATTGGGAGCGGGAGGGCCCTGAACACCGGGGAGCTGTTTTTT.

The genes are TRBV7-8 and TRBJ2-7; 8 bases map to TRBD2. Trimming at V came to 0 bases and at J to 2 bases, leaving 6 bases not matched to a gene. Looked up from germline, CDR1 is SGHVS and CDR2 is FQNEAQ. The CDR3 is made up of 16 amino acids. CDR3 in DNA: TGTGCCAGCAGCTTAGCGGGGGATAGCGGGGCCTACGAGCAGTACTTC. Translating gives CASSLAGDSGAYEQYF.

The V and J genes are TRBV14 and TRBJ2-5; D call uncertain. CDR1 is SGHDN and CDR2 is FVKESK in the germline V gene. This CDR3 region has 15 residues. V lost 0 bases and J 2 bases, leaving 10 bases between the germline ends. CDR3 in amino acids: CASSQEGISQETQYF. Here the CDR3 DNA reads TGTGCCAGCAGCCAAGAGGGAATTTCACAAGAGACCCAGTACTTC.

The gene calls are TRBV5-5 and TRBJ2-2; D unresolved. CDR1 and CDR2 (germline): SGHKS, YYEKEE (reference sequence). There are 14 residues in the CDR3. V dropped 6 bases and J dropped 0 bases, with 9 bases sitting between them. This CDR3 is CASTASANTGELFF. The CDR3, as DNA: TGTGCCAGCACGGCGTCTGCGAACACCGGGGAGCTGTTTTTT.

The J gene is TRBJ2-6, the V gene TRBV7-3, with D hard to call. CDR3 size: 16 residues. Looked up from germline, CDR1 is SGHTA and CDR2 is FQGTGA. V gave up 5 bases and J gave up 0 bases, with 11 bases separating them. The CDR3 sequence: CASSPTPHSGANVLTF. CDR3 bases: TGTGCCAGCAGCCCGACCCCCCACTCTGGGGCCAACGTCCTGACTTTC.

This clone is a singleton in its sample. The chain joins TRBV5-1 to TRBJ1-1; TRBD1 is a possible D gene (5 bases). The ends were cut back, 2 bases at V and 12 bases at J, with 17 bases in the middle. This CDR3 contains 13 residues. Germline V gene sequence: CDR1 SGHRS, CDR2 YFSETQ. The CDR3: CASSFGASGETFF. Here the CDR3 DNA reads TGCGCCAGCAGCTTTGGGGCTTCGGGGGAAACTTTCTTT.

CDR3 DNA: TGTGCCAGCAGCCACCACACGGGTTTTGGCTACACCTTC. Encoded protein: CASSHHTGFGYTF. The chain is built from TRBV3-1 (or the pseudogene TRBV3-2) and TRBJ1-2; no reliable D call. Germline lookup yields CDR1 LGHDT and CDR2 YNNKEL (reference sequence). V was trimmed by 3 bases and J by 7 bases, leaving 12 bases between them. This CDR3 comprises 13 residues.

The chain is built from TRBV20-1 and TRBJ1-1; D is uncertain. Deletions cut 0 bases from V and 7 bases from J, with 3 bases between. This CDR3 has 10 amino acids. Germline V lookup: CDR1 DFQATT, CDR2 SNEGSKA (reference sequence). The CDR3 nucleotides read TGCAGTGCTAGAGAGTTTGAAGCTTTCTTT. It codes for CSAREFEAFF.

The V gene is TRBV3-1 (or the pseudogene TRBV3-2), the J gene TRBJ1-1, with D possibly matching TRBD1 (5 bases). Trimming cost V 4 bases and J 3 bases, with 15 bases left between them. The CDR3 is 15 amino acids. Germline-derived CDR1 and CDR2 are LGHDT and YNNKEL (reference sequence). CDR3 bases: TGTGCCAGCAGCCGTCCCCAGGGAAGCCACACTGAAGCTTTCTTT. Amino acids: CASSRPQGSHTEAFF.

The V and J genes are TRBV6-5 and TRBJ2-7; D is unresolved. This CDR3 contains 11 residues. Trimming removed 6 bases at V and 2 bases at J, with 5 bases between. Germline V gene lookup returns CDR1 MNHEY and CDR2 SVGAGI. The CDR3 loop reads CASSGTYEQYF. CDR3 sequence (DNA): TGTGCCAGCAGCGGAACCTACGAGCAGTACTTC.

The chain uses TRBV10-1 and TRBJ2-7; D unresolved. The CDR3 is made up of 14 amino acids. The V end was cut by 3 bases, the J end by 3 bases, with 12 bases between. Germline V gives CDR1 WNHNN, CDR2 SYGVQD (reference sequence). The CDR3 nucleotides read TGCGCCAGCAGTGACTGGATTAAGAACTACGAGCAGTACTTC. Translating gives CASSDWIKNYEQYF.